The sequence of this TCR beta chain was determined in a study of shared clonotypes between healthy human individuals. Across the study: The cohort had a couple of women and a few men, ages 18 to 49.

Assay runs were performed at deep level. Study processing details: Sequence data from immunoSEQ were junction-only and lacked quality scores; consequently, filtering differed. The table came from immunoSEQ multiplex PCR; TCRdb's copy has only in-frame clones and leaves some out. V and J calls and clone size are as listed in that table; D and trimming were resolved from the DNA. The data contain about 1 million clones, roughly 75% of them seen just once; the ten biggest clones take up about 1.5%. The table lists this clone with many counts. The same CDR3 arises from other DNA sequences in this sample as well. Germline V gene sequence: CDR1 ENHRY, CDR2 SYGVKD. V shed 6 bases and J shed 2 bases, with 8 bases lying between them. This CDR3 contains 13 residues. Healthy adults negative for HIV, lacking recent acute infections or vaccinations, served as donors.

This sequence joins TRBV10-3 and TRBJ1-5; D gene ambiguous. The receptor's source is a man between 18 and 29 years old in good health. Sequencing used memory CD4+ T cells sorted from blood. Indicated subset: CD45RA-negative fraction. CDR3 nucleotide sequence: TGTGCCATCAGGGGAGAGGGCAATCAGCCCCAGCATTTT. It translates to CAIRGEGNQPQHF.